One and the same sample provided the 22 T cell receptor beta chains below, sequenced in a study of shared clonotypes between healthy human individuals. Repertoires were generated with immunoSEQ multiplex PCR, while TCRdb's copy carries only in-frame clones and drops some. The sample has some 2.1 million clones; roughly 93% are singletons. CD45RO-negative CD8 cells positively selected for CCR7 made up the naive population, which excluded terminally differentiated effector memory CD45RA+ cells. Material for sequencing was naive CD8+ T cells from PBMCs. Source of these receptors: a man in his late teens or twenties in good health. Some clones in this sample may be carry-over from other donors' samples.

With regard to this clone: The final CDR3 position lacks the conserved phenylalanine or tryptophan, pointing to a likely read error. It is unclear where the CDR3 begins or ends on the DNA, so no DNA is shown, and the CDR3 is as TCRdb lists it. This chain uses TRBV6-1 with TRBJ1-1; the D call TRBD1 from the table was never checked on the DNA. CDR1 is MNHNS, CDR2 SASEGT, per germline. The length of the CDR3 is 11 amino acids, counting both ends. CDR3 residues: CVTGTGTTIID.

Comment on this clone: The sample contains more than one DNA sequence encoding this CDR3. The chain has TRBV7-9 and TRBJ1-4; TRBD1 agrees at 12 bases. The CDR3 is 15 residues long. Per the germline V gene, CDR1 is SEHNR and CDR2 is FQNEAQ (reference sequence). With 5 bases clipped from V and 5 bases from J, the junction kept 3 bases outside the gene matches. The CDR3 region is CASSPGQGANEKLFF. CDR3 coding DNA: TGTGCCAGCAGCCCGGGACAGGGGGCAAATGAAAAACTGTTTTTT.

The chain recombines TRBV6-5 with TRBJ2-7, with D perhaps matching TRBD2 (6 bases). V lost 6 bases and J 2 bases, leaving 14 bases between the germline ends. Germline-derived CDR1 and CDR2 are MNHEY and SVGAGI. The CDR3 has 14 amino acids. The CDR3 nucleotides read TGTGCCAGCAGACCCCCCGGGGGAGCCTACGAGCAGTACTTC. Its protein is CASRPPGGAYEQYF.

The chain couples TRBV7-8 to TRBJ2-1; 10 bases match TRBD2. The V segment lost 5 bases and the J segment 4 bases; nucleotides outside the gene matches: 5. CDR3 length: 15 residues. Germline CDR1 reads SGHVS; CDR2 reads FQNEAQ. The CDR3 protein is CASSLLAGIYNEQFF. As DNA, the CDR3 is TGTGCCAGCAGCCTACTAGCGGGGATTTACAATGAGCAGTTCTTC. The full variable domain, with the rest looked up from reference TRBV7-8 and TRBJ2-1, is GAGVSQSPRYKVAKRGQDVALRCDPISGHVSLFWYQQALGQGPEFLTYFQNEAQLDKSGLPSDRFFAERPEGSVSTLKIQRTQQEDSAVYLCASSLLAGIYNEQFFGPGTRLTVL.

The V and J genes are TRBV5-6 and TRBJ2-1; D not certain. CDR1 and CDR2 from the germline V gene are SGHDT and YYEEEE. This CDR3 is built from 12 residues. V lost 2 bases and J lost 9, with 9 bases in between. In DNA form, the CDR3 reads TGTGCCAGCAGCTTAAGGAACGGTGAGCAGTTCTTC. Translating gives CASSLRNGEQFF.

The chain has TRBV6-1 and TRBJ2-7; 7 bases line up with TRBD1. This CDR3 contains 16 residues. With 1 base clipped from V and 4 bases from J, the junction kept 10 bases outside the gene matches. Germline loops: CDR1 MNHNS, CDR2 SASEGT. This chain's CDR3 is CASSEGRSGGRYEQYF. The DNA of the CDR3 is TGTGCCAGCAGTGAAGGGAGGTCAGGGGGACGGTACGAGCAGTACTTC.

The chain carries TRBV27 and TRBJ2-3; tentative D call: TRBD2 (6 bases). This CDR3 spans 17 amino acids. Trimming took off 4 bases at V and 4 bases at J, with 21 bases between the two ends. CDR1 MNHEY and CDR2 SMNVEV come from the germline V gene (reference sequence). The CDR3 sequence is CASSSLLASRGPDTQYF. The CDR3 nucleotides read TGTGCCAGCAGTTCCCTTCTAGCGTCCCGAGGGCCAGATACGCAGTATTTT.

The chain joins TRBV7-9 to TRBJ2-1; D unclear. Deletions cut 3 bases from V and 9 bases from J, with 6 bases between. Germline CDR1 SEHNR, CDR2 FQNEAQ (reference sequence). This CDR3 has 11 residues. CDR3 sequence (DNA): TGTGCCAGCAGCTTCCAGCGTGAGCAGTTCTTC. Translated: CASSFQREQFF.

This sequence joins TRBV6-5 and TRBJ2-7; D gene uncertain. Germline V gene data show CDR1 as MNHEY and CDR2 as SVGAGI. With 2 bases removed from V and 0 bases from J, the gap between germline ends came to 8 bases. The CDR3 covers 14 residues. The CDR3 protein is CASSYGEISYEQYF. As DNA, the CDR3 is TGTGCCAGCAGTTACGGGGAAATCTCCTACGAGCAGTACTTC.

The genes are TRBV28 and TRBJ2-7, with D unclear. V was cut by 7 bases and J by 2 bases, with 12 bases left in between. The CDR3 loop spans 13 amino acids. Germline loops: CDR1 MDHEN, CDR2 SYDVKM. CDR3 DNA: TGTGCCAGCAAGGGCGGAAAAACCTACGAGCAGTACTTC. As protein: CASKGGKTYEQYF.

This chain joins TRBV2 and TRBJ2-5; TRBD1 agrees at 10 bases. The CDR3 has 14 amino acids. Trimming took 4 bases from V and 5 from J; bases not matched to a gene: 4. Germline-derived CDR1 and CDR2 are SNHLY and FYNNEI. The CDR3 nucleotides read TGTGCCAGCAGTGGACAGGGGGCAGAGGAGACCCAGTACTTC. This sequence encodes CASSGQGAEETQYF.

The sample holds a few counts of this clone. This same CDR3 is encoded by further DNA sequences in the sample. The chain is built from TRBV4-2 and TRBJ2-7; D perhaps matches TRBD1 (6 bases). Germline V gene sequence: CDR1 LGHNA, CDR2 YNFKEQ. V was clipped by 3 bases and J by 3 bases, with 9 bases between them. The CDR3 sequence is 13 residues long. The CDR3 DNA reads as TGTGCCAGCAGCCACGCGGACAGCTACGAGCAGTACTTC. This sequence encodes CASSHADSYEQYF.

The V gene is TRBV7-9, the J gene TRBJ1-3; no definite D call. This CDR3 is 17 amino acids long. The germline CDR1 and CDR2 sequences are SEHNR and FQNEAQ (reference sequence). V was clipped by 2 bases and J by 0 bases, with 14 bases between them. The CDR3 nucleotides are TGTGCCAGCAGCTTATTCTCTGCAGGCACCTCTGGAAACACCATATATTTT. It translates to CASSLFSAGTSGNTIYF.

The genes are TRBV4-2 and TRBJ2-7; D might be TRBD2 (5 bases). Germline V gene lookup returns CDR1 LGHNA and CDR2 YNFKEQ. Between the trimmed V and J ends, which lost 1 base and 6 bases, there was a span of 10 bases. This CDR3 contains 13 residues. CDR3 loop: CASSQGGPGEQYF. As DNA, the CDR3 is TGTGCCAGCAGCCAAGGAGGGCCGGGCGAGCAGTACTTC.

A single count supports this clone. The chain is built from TRBV5-6 and TRBJ2-3; no firm D call. Trimming left V 0 bases short and J 2 bases short, with 13 bases between. The CDR3 runs 16 residues. Germline values: CDR1 SGHDT, CDR2 YYEEEE. In DNA, the CDR3 is TGTGCCAGCAGCTTGGCCGGTATCACCAACACAGATACGCAGTATTTT. Its translation is CASSLAGITNTDTQYF.

This sequence joins TRBV7-9 and TRBJ2-5, with a possible D match to TRBD2 (6 bases). This CDR3 is built from 14 residues. The ends were cut back, 8 bases at V and 5 bases at J, with 18 bases in the middle. Per the germline V gene, CDR1 is SEHNR and CDR2 is FQNEAQ (reference sequence). The CDR3 bases are TGTGCCAGCGCCCTCGTGGTTCGGGGGGAGACCCAGTACTTC. Translation: CASALVVRGETQYF.

This chain connects TRBV30 to TRBJ2-7, with TRBD1 matching over 9 bases. From germline, CDR1 is GTSNPN and CDR2 SVGIG (reference sequence). CDR3 length: 14 amino acids. V lost 2 bases and J lost 5; bases outside the gene matches: 7. The CDR3 region is CAWSPLTGGDEQYF. The DNA for the CDR3 is TGTGCCTGGAGTCCGCTGACAGGGGGAGACGAGCAGTACTTC.

Regarding this clone: Other nucleotide sequences from this sample produce the same CDR3. The chain has TRBV27 and TRBJ2-7; 14 nucleotides line up with TRBD2. CDR1 is MNHEY and CDR2 is SMNVEV in the germline V gene (reference sequence). After removal of 4 bases from V and 4 bases from J, the junction contained 6 bases not matched to a gene. This CDR3 has 16 residues. This CDR3 is CASSSPGTSGSYEQYF. CDR3 DNA sequence: TGTGCCAGCAGTTCGCCCGGGACTAGCGGGAGTTACGAGCAGTACTTC.

As concerns this clone: This same CDR3 is encoded by further DNA sequences in the sample. The genes are TRBV5-4 and TRBJ2-1; 13 nucleotides line up with TRBD2. V trimming: 0 bases; J trimming: 9 bases; junction bases outside the gene matches: 0. This CDR3 comprises 14 residues. Germline V lookup: CDR1 SGHNT, CDR2 YYREEE (reference sequence). The CDR3 coding sequence is TGTGCCAGCAGCTTGGGACTAGCGGGAGGTGAGCAGTTCTTC. It encodes CASSLGLAGGEQFF.

V is TRBV11-2 and J is TRBJ1-1; possible D gene TRBD1, 6 bases. The CDR3 length is 16 residues. With 5 bases removed from V and 1 base from J, the gap between germline ends came to 17 bases. Germline loops: CDR1 SGHAT, CDR2 FQNNGV. The CDR3 DNA follows: TGTGCCAGCAGCCCCCAAGGGGGGGGGCAGAACACTGAAGCTTTCTTT. This gives the protein CASSPQGGGQNTEAFF.

This clone was counted a single time. The J gene is TRBJ1-3, the V gene TRBV11-2, with 7 bases fitting TRBD1. The V gene's germline CDR1 is SGHAT and CDR2 FQNNGV. This CDR3 region has 16 residues. V was clipped by 6 bases and J by 0 bases; unmatched bases: 8. CDR3 in DNA: TGTGCCAGCAGAATATACAGGGGATACTCTGGAAACACCATATATTTT. The encoded protein is CASRIYRGYSGNTIYF.

The CDR3 DNA follows: TGTGCCAGCAGTGAGGAGGGGGAACTAAACTATGGCTACACCTTC. It translates to CASSEEGELNYGYTF. The chain carries TRBV2 and TRBJ1-2; D may be TRBD1 (6 bases). Germline values: CDR1 SNHLY, CDR2 FYNNEI. The CDR3 extends over 15 amino acids. Trimming took off 3 bases at V and 2 bases at J, with 13 bases between the two ends.